The 28 T cell receptor beta chains presented below share a single source sample, sequenced in a study of blood T cell repertoires in COVID-19 (TCRdb year 2020). The library was obtained by the immunoSEQ multiplex PCR assay. In TCRdb, the immuneACCESS table is reduced to in-frame sequences with V and J assigned. These tables do not hold every clone; where another copy was compared, an unresolved V gene accounts for under half, and the others remain unexplained. The sample yields some 320,000 clones; about 85% were counted once. Jointly, the top ten make up under 2% of the sample. Sequenced sample: PBMCs or T cells enriched from blood (not recorded which). The receptor source for this set is a woman aged 25 to 39 who had been exposed to COVID-19.

This clone was detected once. The rearrangement uses TRBV7-9 and TRBJ2-7, with 7 nucleotides matching TRBD2. The CDR3 contains 14 residues. The V segment lost 5 bases and the J segment 3 bases; nucleotides outside the gene matches: 7. Looked up from germline, CDR1 is SEHNR and CDR2 is FQNEAQ (reference sequence). CDR3 DNA sequence: TGTGCCAGCAGCCAAACGTCGGGGGGCTACGAGCAGTACTTC. Its translation is CASSQTSGGYEQYF. The whole variable domain, filled in from reference TRBV7-9 and TRBJ2-7, reads DTGVSQNPRHKITKRGQNVTFRCDPISEHNRLYWYRQTLGQGPEFLTYFQNEAQLEKSRLLSDRFSAERPKGSFSTLEIQRTEQGDSAMYLCASSQTSGGYEQYFGPGTRLTVT.

J is TRBJ2-1 and V is TRBV18; 12 bases are shared with TRBD2. After removal of 3 bases from V and 8 bases from J, the junction contained 5 bases not matched to a gene. This CDR3 has 15 amino acids. The germline gives CDR1 KGHSH, CDR2 LQKENI. CDR3 residues: CASSPRTSGTDEQFF. The CDR3 coding sequence is TGTGCCAGCTCACCCAGGACTAGCGGGACGGATGAGCAGTTCTTC.

This clone was seen just once. The chain joins TRBV18 to TRBJ2-3; TRBD1 is a possible D gene (6 bases). Trimming took 3 bases from V and 6 from J, leaving 7 bases between them. The CDR3 spans 12 residues. Germline-derived CDR1 and CDR2 are KGHSH and LQKENI. DNA for the CDR3: TGTGCCAGCTCACCGCAGGGGGATACGCAGTATTTT. It yields the protein CASSPQGDTQYF.

The chain couples TRBV7-9 to TRBJ1-5; D is ambiguous. CDR3 length equals 14 residues. V lost 3 bases, J lost 0 bases, and 6 bases lay in between. Germline CDR1 is SEHNR and CDR2 is FQNEAQ (reference sequence). The CDR3 region is CASSFGVSNQPQHF. The CDR3 DNA reads TGTGCCAGCAGCTTCGGAGTTAGCAATCAGCCCCAGCATTTT.

CDR3 nucleotides: TGTGCCAGCAGCAGAGGGACACAGAGTCCACCTCGGGATACGCAGTATTTT. Translated, it gives CASSRGTQSPPRDTQYF. This chain uses TRBV7-9 with TRBJ2-3, with D perhaps TRBD1 (6 bases). The ends were cut back, 5 bases at V and 6 bases at J, with 24 bases in the middle. Germline-derived CDR1 and CDR2 are SEHNR and FQNEAQ (reference sequence). The CDR3 has 17 residues.

The chain links TRBV9 to TRBJ2-1; 8 nucleotides match TRBD1. The germline CDR1 and CDR2 sequences are SGDLS and YYNGEE. V gave up 4 bases and J gave up 9 bases; unmatched junction bases: 6. The CDR3 is 13 amino acids. CDR3 residues: CASSRQGIGEQFF. CDR3 in DNA: TGTGCCAGCAGCAGACAGGGGATTGGTGAGCAGTTCTTC.

The chain links TRBV19 to TRBJ1-4, with D possibly matching TRBD1 (5 bases). Germline V gene data show CDR1 as LNHDA and CDR2 as SQIVND (reference sequence). The V and J ends lost 5 bases and 4 bases respectively, with 14 bases between them. There are 15 residues in the CDR3. The CDR3 sequence: CASSSYRSNNEKLFF. The DNA of the CDR3 is TGTGCCAGTAGTTCTTACAGGTCGAATAATGAAAAACTGTTTTTT.

The CDR3 protein is CASSTGTWGNSPLHF. The CDR3 coding sequence is TGTGCCAGCAGTACCGGGACATGGGGAAATTCACCCCTCCACTTT. The chain uses TRBV7-9 and TRBJ1-6, with D maybe TRBD1 (6 bases). This CDR3 is built from 15 residues. Germline CDR1 is SEHNR and CDR2 is FQNEAQ (reference sequence). Trimming took 6 bases from V and 7 from J, leaving 16 bases between them.

This sequence joins TRBV2 and TRBJ1-6; D gene unclear. Trimming removed 6 bases from V and 11 bases from J, with 17 bases in between. The germline V gene has CDR1 SNHLY and CDR2 FYNNEI. The CDR3 extends over 14 amino acids. The CDR3 DNA is TGTGCCAGCAGGAAGGTGGCGGAGGATCCACCCCTCCACTTT. It yields the protein CASRKVAEDPPLHF.

This chain connects TRBV5-1 to TRBJ1-1, with D possibly matching TRBD1 (6 bases). The V gene's germline CDR1 is SGHRS and CDR2 YFSETQ. The CDR3 runs 15 residues. The ends were cut back, 0 bases at V and 0 bases at J, with 9 bases in the middle. The CDR3 DNA reads as TGCGCCAGCAGCTTGGCGTCAGGGGTGAACACTGAAGCTTTCTTT. Translation: CASSLASGVNTEAFF.

The rearrangement uses TRBV5-4 and TRBJ2-3; 13 bases line up with TRBD2. This CDR3 spans 16 amino acids. V shed 0 bases and J 5 bases; nucleotides not matched to a gene: 3. The germline gives CDR1 SGHNT, CDR2 YYREEE (reference sequence). This chain's CDR3 is CASSLDTSGRGDTQYF. In nucleotides, the CDR3 is TGTGCCAGCAGCTTGGATACTAGCGGGAGGGGAGATACGCAGTATTTT.

The chain combines TRBV10-3 with TRBJ1-2; 9 positions match TRBD1. The CDR3 is made up of 14 amino acids. Per germline, CDR1 ENHRY and CDR2 SYGVKD. The V and J ends lost 1 base and 6 bases, in that order; junction bases with no gene match: 3. The chain's CDR3 is CAISEWGQGHGYTF. Written as DNA, the CDR3 is TGTGCCATCAGTGAGTGGGGACAGGGACATGGCTACACCTTC.

This chain links TRBV7-9 with TRBJ1-1, with TRBD1 matching over 8 bases. The V gene end was trimmed by 6 bases and the J gene end by 7 bases; junction bases not matched to a gene: 16. Germline-derived CDR1 and CDR2 are SEHNR and FQNEAQ (reference sequence). The CDR3 covers 16 residues. CDR3 bases: TGTGCCAGCAGGGGACTCGAGACAGGGGAAAATGGTGAAGCTTTCTTT. The encoded protein is CASRGLETGENGEAFF.

J is TRBJ1-2 and V is TRBV10-1; 7 nucleotides align to TRBD1. Germline loops: CDR1 WNHNN, CDR2 SYGVQD (reference sequence). V lost 4 bases and J lost 1; bases outside the gene matches: 12. This CDR3 has 17 amino acids. DNA of the CDR3: TGCGCCAGCAGTGCGGAGACAGGGAAGGGTTTTAACTATGGCTACACCTTC. Its protein is CASSAETGKGFNYGYTF.

The chain employs TRBV7-3 and TRBJ2-5, with 8 bases fitting TRBD1. The V segment lost 5 bases and the J segment 5 bases; nucleotides outside the gene matches: 4. The CDR3 consists of 13 residues. Germline assignment: CDR1 SGHTA and CDR2 FQGTGA. CDR3 protein: CASSQGADETQYF. The CDR3, as DNA: TGTGCCAGCAGCCAGGGGGCAGACGAGACCCAGTACTTC. Full variable domain (remainder filled in from reference TRBV7-3 and TRBJ2-5): GAGVSQTPSNKVTEKGKYVELRCDPISGHTALYWYRQSLGQGPEFLIYFQGTGAADDSGLPNDRFFAVRPEGSVSTLKIQRTERGDSAVYLCASSQGADETQYFGPGTRLLVL.

J is TRBJ2-2 and V is TRBV28, with no clear D. Trimming took 4 bases from V and 6 from J, leaving 6 bases between them. CDR3 size: 12 residues. Per the germline V gene, CDR1 is MDHEN and CDR2 is SYDVKM. The chain's CDR3 is CASSSLSGELFF. The CDR3 nucleotides read TGTGCCAGCAGTTCCCTATCCGGGGAGCTGTTTTTT.

The chain links TRBV6-4 to TRBJ1-2; 8 bases are a match to TRBD1. The CDR3 extends over 17 amino acids. The ends lost 4 bases at V and 5 bases at J; junction bases unmatched: 15. The germline CDR1 and CDR2 sequences are MRHNA and SNTAGT. This CDR3 is CASSGGDRGNGEYGYTF. The CDR3 bases are TGTGCCAGCAGTGGCGGAGACAGGGGAAACGGGGAATATGGCTACACCTTC.

V and J are TRBV5-1 and TRBJ2-5; 9 positions match TRBD1. Germline CDR1 SGHRS, CDR2 YFSETQ. Trimming took 6 bases from V and 2 from J; bases not matched to a gene: 8. The CDR3 covers 15 residues. The CDR3 region has the DNA TGCGCCAGCACCTCAACAGGGGGCCCACAAGAGACCCAGTACTTC. It is translated as CASTSTGGPQETQYF.

Remarks on this clone: Other DNA sequences from this sample encode an identical CDR3 as well. The chain is built from TRBV28 and TRBJ1-4; no clear D gene. Germline CDR1 MDHEN, CDR2 SYDVKM. Trimming removed 2 bases from V and 1 base from J, with 5 bases in between. The CDR3 sequence is 14 residues long. In DNA, the CDR3 is TGTGCCAGCAGTTTAGGAGGAACTAATGAAAAACTGTTTTTT. Protein product: CASSLGGTNEKLFF.

This sequence joins TRBV19 and TRBJ2-3; 8 positions match TRBD2. Per the germline V gene, CDR1 is LNHDA and CDR2 is SQIVND (reference sequence). The CDR3 has 15 amino acids. V lost 2 bases, J lost 3 bases, and 4 bases stayed unmatched. The CDR3: CASSIRGGITDTQYF. The DNA for the CDR3 is TGTGCCAGTAGTATACGGGGGGGCATTACAGATACGCAGTATTTT. Filled out from reference TRBV19 and TRBJ2-3, the complete variable domain reads DGGITQSPKYLFRKEGQNVTLSCEQNLNHDAMYWYRQDPGQGLRLIYYSQIVNDFQKGDIAEGYSVSREKKESFPLTVTSAQKNPTAFYLCASSIRGGITDTQYFGPGTRLTVL.

J is TRBJ2-1 and V is TRBV27, with 9 bases fitting TRBD1. V was pared by 3 bases and J by 4 bases, with 13 bases of the junction left unmatched. The CDR3 covers 18 residues. Germline CDR1 is MNHEY and CDR2 is SMNVEV (reference sequence). CDR3 in DNA: TGTGCCAGCAGTTTTTTACAGGGGGCGCCGATTCGATACAATGAGCAGTTCTTC. The encoded protein is CASSFLQGAPIRYNEQFF.

In nucleotides, the CDR3 is TGTGCCAGCAGATCCGTTGTGTCTCACTATGGCTACACCTTC. The encoded protein is CASRSVVSHYGYTF. The rearrangement links TRBV6-5 to TRBJ1-2; no clear D. CDR1 MNHEY and CDR2 SVGAGI come from the germline V gene. The CDR3 is 14 amino acids. V lost 6 bases, J lost 3 bases, and 14 bases lay in between.

The V call is TRBV30, the J call TRBJ2-7; TRBD1 matches at 9 bases. Germline CDR1 reads GTSNPN; CDR2 reads SVGIG (reference sequence). The CDR3 runs 13 residues. The V gene end was trimmed by 1 base and the J gene end by 5 bases; junction bases not matched to a gene: 3. Here the CDR3 DNA reads TGTGCCTGGAGTGCCGGGACAGGGAACGAGCAGTACTTC. It yields the protein CAWSAGTGNEQYF.

The genes are TRBV18 and TRBJ2-7; perhaps TRBD1 as D (6 bases). Germline V gives CDR1 KGHSH, CDR2 LQKENI. The V and J ends lost 3 bases and 0 bases respectively, with 9 bases between them. This CDR3 has 14 residues. The CDR3 loop is CASSPRDNSYEQYF. CDR3 in DNA: TGTGCCAGCTCACCCCGGGACAACTCCTACGAGCAGTACTTC.

The genes are TRBV7-2 and TRBJ2-7, with 11 positions matching TRBD1. Trimming at V came to 4 bases and at J to 2 bases, leaving 10 bases not matched to a gene. CDR1 and CDR2 (germline): SGHTA, FQGNSA. CDR3 length: 17 amino acids. The CDR3 reads CASSYTGTGGKAYEQYF. Written as DNA, the CDR3 is TGTGCCAGCAGCTACACCGGGACAGGGGGTAAAGCCTACGAGCAGTACTTC. The whole variable domain, filled in from reference TRBV7-2 and TRBJ2-7, reads GAGVSQSPSNKVTEKGKDVELRCDPISGHTALYWYRQSLGQGLEFLIYFQGNSAPDKSGLPSDRFSAERTGGSVSTLTIQRTQQEDSAVYLCASSYTGTGGKAYEQYFGPGTRLTVT.

This clone was found once. V is TRBV28 and J is TRBJ1-3, with TRBD1 as a possible D gene (5 bases). Germline values: CDR1 MDHEN, CDR2 SYDVKM. V shed 2 bases and J shed 0 bases, with 11 bases lying between them. This CDR3 is built from 16 residues. Here the CDR3 reads CASSLTGSSSGNTIYF. CDR3 bases: TGTGCCAGCAGTTTAACAGGTTCAAGCTCTGGAAACACCATATATTTT.

In its sample, this clone was seen a few times. The rearrangement links TRBV6-5 to TRBJ2-2; 10 bases align to TRBD1. CDR1 MNHEY and CDR2 SVGAGI come from the germline V gene. With V trimmed by 8 bases and J by 3 bases, 0 bases remained unmatched. CDR3 size: 13 residues. CDR3 DNA sequence: TGTGCCAGCGGGACAGGGGACACCGGGGAGCTGTTTTTT. It is translated as CASGTGDTGELFF.

The chain uses TRBV9 and TRBJ2-7; 7 bases line up with TRBD2. CDR3 length equals 14 residues. Germline CDR1 and CDR2: SGDLS and YYNGEE. The ends lost 4 bases at V and 6 bases at J; junction bases unmatched: 10. The DNA of the CDR3 is TGTGCCAGCAGCCTCACGGGGGGTCCGGGCGAGCAGTACTTC. Protein sequence: CASSLTGGPGEQYF.